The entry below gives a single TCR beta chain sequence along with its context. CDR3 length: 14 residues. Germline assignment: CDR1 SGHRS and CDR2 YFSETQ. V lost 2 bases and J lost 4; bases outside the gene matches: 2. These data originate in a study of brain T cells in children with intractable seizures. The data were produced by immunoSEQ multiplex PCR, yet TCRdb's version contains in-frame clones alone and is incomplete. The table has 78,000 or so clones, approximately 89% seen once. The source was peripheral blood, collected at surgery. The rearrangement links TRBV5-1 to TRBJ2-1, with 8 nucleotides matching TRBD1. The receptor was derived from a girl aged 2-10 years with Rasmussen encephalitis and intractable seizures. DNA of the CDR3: TGCGCCAGCAGCTTACGGACAGGGTACAATGAGCAGTTCTTC. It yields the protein CASSLRTGYNEQFF.